The present entry profiles one T cell receptor beta chain with its context. The antigen remains unidentified. Trimming removed 7 bases from V and 0 bases from J; junction bases left unmatched: 9. Germline V gene sequence: CDR1 SQVTM, CDR2 ANQGSEA. The CDR3 is 15 amino acids. This record comes from a study of vaccination effects on CD4 cells after COVID-19. Study results and limitations: Marked contraction was observed in infection-induced and vaccine-induced clones late after vaccination.

Some clones are missing from TCRdb's copy, which holds only in-frame ones; the method was immunoSEQ multiplex PCR. In the table there are around 11,000 clones, about three quarters of which are singletons. Ahead of sequencing, the ViraFEST assay grew antigen-specific CD4+ T cells using viral peptide pools. With approximately 9 days of culture completed, CD4+ T cells were isolated. This receptor was obtained from a human donor who received a COVID-19 vaccine. This material consisted of CD4+ T cells from PBMCs cultured with HCoV-229E spike peptides, taken before COVID-19 vaccination. V and J are TRBV29-1 and TRBJ1-3, with TRBD1 matching 7 bases. For the CDR3, the DNA is TGCAGCGCCCGGACAGGATGGAACTCTGGAAACACCATATATTTT. Its protein is CSARTGWNSGNTIYF.